The 30 T cell receptor beta chains listed next were all sequenced from one sample in a study of shared clonotypes between healthy human individuals. Data came from immunoSEQ multiplex PCR; TCRdb stores just in-frame clones and leaves some out. The sample holds about 2,500,000 clones, around nine tenths seen once. The sequenced material came from naive CD4+ T cells sorted from blood. Subset here: CD45RA+ positively selected. The receptors come from a man younger than 35 in good health.

The V gene is TRBV6-1, the J gene TRBJ1-6; no reliable D call. Per germline, CDR1 MNHNS and CDR2 SASEGT. There are 18 residues in the CDR3. V lost 3 bases and J 0 bases, leaving 15 bases between the germline ends. The CDR3 DNA sequence: TGTGCCAGCAGTGATTTGATGGGCTCGAGCTCCTATAATTCACCCCTCCACTTT. This codes for CASSDLMGSSSYNSPLHF.

This sequence joins TRBV2 and TRBJ1-2; weak D call: TRBD1 (6 bases). Trimming pared 3 bases from V and 4 bases from J, leaving 15 bases between. CDR3 size: 15 residues. Germline V gives CDR1 SNHLY, CDR2 FYNNEI. CDR3 region: CASSDRQVHFYGYTF. In DNA, the CDR3 is TGTGCCAGCAGTGATAGACAGGTTCACTTCTATGGCTACACCTTC.

The J gene is TRBJ2-1, the V gene TRBV11-3; D may be TRBD1 (6 bases). Germline CDR1 SGHNT, CDR2 YENEEA. Trimming cost V 4 bases and J 2 bases, with 12 bases left between them. The CDR3 extends over 15 amino acids. CDR3 region: CASSYPDSPYNEQFF. CDR3 coding DNA: TGTGCCAGCAGCTACCCGGACAGCCCCTACAATGAGCAGTTCTTC.

This rearrangement joins TRBV2 to TRBJ1-1; D uncertain. V shed 2 bases and J shed 5 bases, with 12 bases lying between them. The germline CDR1 and CDR2 sequences are SNHLY and FYNNEI. The CDR3 runs to 14 residues. Written as DNA, the CDR3 is TGTGCCAGCAGTGAAAGGGTCGGAGGGACTGAAGCTTTCTTT. Translating it yields CASSERVGGTEAFF.

A remark on this clone: Other DNA variants within this sample encode the same CDR3. J is TRBJ1-3 and V is TRBV4-1; D perhaps matches TRBD1 (5 bases). The CDR3 is 15 amino acids. Trimming shortened V by 4 bases and J by 1 base, and 11 bases separated the two germline ends. CDR1 is MGHRA and CDR2 is YSYEKL in the germline V gene. The DNA of the CDR3 is TGCGCCAGCAGCCCCCTCGGGGCTTCTGGAAACACCATATATTTT. This encodes CASSPLGASGNTIYF.

This clone was seen a handful of times. The chain recombines TRBV28 with TRBJ2-7, with D possibly matching TRBD1 (5 bases). This CDR3 is 15 amino acids long. Germline V gives CDR1 MDHEN, CDR2 SYDVKM. The ends were cut back, 8 bases at V and 0 bases at J, with 17 bases in the middle. The CDR3 nucleotides are TGTGCCAGCGGTCCATTGGGGCAGAGCTCCTACGAGCAGTACTTC. Its protein product is CASGPLGQSSYEQYF. Filled out from reference TRBV28 and TRBJ2-7, the complete variable domain reads DVKVTQSSRYLVKRTGEKVFLECVQDMDHENMFWYRQDPGLGLRLIYFSYDVKMKEKGDIPEGYSVSREKKERFSLILESASTNQTSMYLCASGPLGQSSYEQYFGPGTRLTVT.

The V and J genes are TRBV29-1 and TRBJ2-2, with a weak D call TRBD1 (6 bases). Germline loops: CDR1 SQVTM, CDR2 ANQGSEA. The CDR3 contains 14 residues. The ends were cut back, 6 bases at V and 0 bases at J, with 11 bases in the middle. The CDR3 region has the DNA TGCAGCGTCCGACAGGCCTCGAACACCGGGGAGCTGTTTTTT. This translates into CSVRQASNTGELFF.

This sequence joins TRBV11-2 and TRBJ2-3; D remains ambiguous. V lost 6 bases to trimming and J lost 6 bases, with 10 bases between them. This CDR3 comprises 12 residues. Looked up from germline, CDR1 is SGHAT and CDR2 is FQNNGV. The CDR3 DNA is TGTGCCAGCAGTTCGATGACGGATACGCAGTATTTT. Protein product: CASSSMTDTQYF.

The V gene is TRBV23-1, the J gene TRBJ2-7; D tentatively reads TRBD1 or TRBD2 (5 bases each). TRBV23-1 is an ORF, and what it does is uncertain. This CDR3 has 15 residues. The ends were cut back, 3 bases at V and 1 base at J, with 13 bases in the middle. The CDR3 DNA sequence: TGCGCCAGCAGTCATTCTGGGGGACGGTCCTACGAGCAGTACTTC. This translates into CASSHSGGRSYEQYF.

This sequence joins TRBV19 and TRBJ2-5; D is perhaps TRBD2 (7 bases). Trimming took 4 bases from V and 1 from J, leaving 10 bases between them. Germline loops: CDR1 LNHDA, CDR2 SQIVND (reference sequence). This CDR3 spans 14 amino acids. As DNA, the CDR3 is TGTGCCAGTAGTACGCGGGGGCTCCAAGAGACCCAGTACTTC. Amino acid sequence: CASSTRGLQETQYF.

This rearrangement joins TRBV28 to TRBJ1-2; 9 bases line up with TRBD1. Germline CDR1 and CDR2: MDHEN and SYDVKM. The length of the CDR3 is 16 residues. The J segment lost 5 bases and the V segment lost 5 bases, leaving 12 bases of the junction unmatched. The CDR3 region is CASSEGTGISSYGYTF. The CDR3 coding sequence is TGTGCCAGCAGTGAGGGGACAGGGATTTCTTCTTATGGCTACACCTTC.

The chain carries TRBV6-1 and TRBJ2-5; 11 positions agree with TRBD2. This CDR3 contains 13 residues. V lost 1 base, J lost 14 bases, and 6 bases stayed unmatched. In germline, CDR1 is MNHNS, CDR2 SASEGT. CDR3 amino acids: CASSEVSSGGNYF. The CDR3 DNA sequence: TGTGCCAGCAGTGAAGTTTCTAGCGGGGGGAATTACTTC.

This chain connects TRBV5-1 to TRBJ1-2; D not certain. The CDR3 runs to 14 residues. Germline lookup yields CDR1 SGHRS and CDR2 YFSETQ. Deletions cut 4 bases from V and 4 bases from J, with 14 bases between. The chain's CDR3 is CASSVLDGVYGYTF. CDR3 nucleotides: TGCGCCAGCAGCGTGCTGGACGGGGTCTATGGCTACACCTTC.

The chain carries TRBV13 and TRBJ2-3, with D possibly TRBD2 on 6 matching bases. Deletions cut 5 bases from V and 0 bases from J, with 12 bases between. The V gene's germline CDR1 is PRHDT and CDR2 FYEKMQ (reference sequence). The CDR3 spans 15 residues. CDR3 coding DNA: TGTGCCAGCAGCCCGGGACTTACGAGCACAGATACGCAGTATTTT. Translated: CASSPGLTSTDTQYF.

The genes are TRBV7-9 and TRBJ1-4, with a weak D call TRBD1 (6 bases). Trimming removed 5 bases at V and 8 bases at J, with 18 bases between. CDR3 length: 15 amino acids. In germline, CDR1 is SEHNR, CDR2 FQNEAQ (reference sequence). CDR3 protein: CASSRPQGSREKLFF. The CDR3 nucleotides are TGTGCCAGCAGCCGCCCACAGGGTAGCAGGGAAAAACTGTTTTTT.

The V call is TRBV6-5, the J call TRBJ2-1; no definite D call. This CDR3 has 14 residues. From germline, CDR1 is MNHEY and CDR2 SVGAGI. V was cut by 6 bases and J by 1 base, with 10 bases left in between. The DNA of the CDR3 is TGTGCCAGCAGGCGCCCCGAGTCCTACAATGAGCAGTTCTTC. Its translation: CASRRPESYNEQFF.

In regard to this clone: Additional DNA sequences in this sample encode the identical CDR3. The V call is TRBV9, the J call TRBJ1-2; D is undetermined. Trimming took off 4 bases at V and 7 bases at J, with 11 bases between the two ends. CDR1 and CDR2 (germline): SGDLS, YYNGEE. The CDR3 runs 12 residues. CDR3 nucleotide sequence: TGTGCCAGCAGCCTTACCGGGTCTGGCTACACCTTC. It codes for CASSLTGSGYTF. The full variable domain, its missing parts supplied by reference TRBV9 and TRBJ1-2, is DSGVTQTPKHLITATGQRVTLRCSPRSGDLSVYWYQQSLDQGLQFLIQYYNGEERAKGNILERFSAQQFPDLHSELNLSSLELGDSALYFCASSLTGSGYTFGSGTRLTVV.

The genes are TRBV27 and TRBJ2-1; D remains ambiguous. This CDR3 has 14 amino acids. Germline CDR1 is MNHEY and CDR2 is SMNVEV (reference sequence). V lost 2 bases, J lost 10 bases, and 15 bases lay in between. Here the CDR3 DNA reads TGTGCCAGCAGTTTAAACTCCCAAACCTGGGAGCAGTTCTTC. It codes for CASSLNSQTWEQFF.

In its sample, this clone was seen once. The chain recombines TRBV7-2 with TRBJ2-4, with D hard to call. CDR3 length: 16 residues. The V end lost 0 bases, the J end lost 0 bases, and 9 bases lay between the germline ends. Germline V gives CDR1 SGHTA, CDR2 FQGNSA. In DNA, the CDR3 is TGTGCCAGCAGCTTAGCGTCCAGGATAGCCAAAAACATTCAGTACTTC. Protein product: CASSLASRIAKNIQYF.

The V gene is TRBV2, the J gene TRBJ1-6; TRBD1 agrees at 9 bases. The V gene's germline CDR1 is SNHLY and CDR2 FYNNEI. Trimming removed 4 bases from V and 9 bases from J; junction bases left unmatched: 13. This CDR3 has 17 amino acids. The CDR3 loop is CASSGQVKTGGASPLHF. The CDR3 nucleotides are TGTGCCAGCAGTGGACAGGTCAAGACAGGGGGGGCTTCACCCCTCCACTTT.

Worth noting for this clone: This specimen includes other DNA sequences encoding the same CDR3. The genes are TRBV18 and TRBJ2-7; D gene uncertain. Trimming stripped 6 bases from V and 1 base from J, with 7 bases between. The CDR3 totals 12 residues. Germline V gene data show CDR1 as KGHSH and CDR2 as LQKENI. The CDR3 DNA reads as TGTGCCAGCTCCCCGGGTTCCTACGAGCAGTACTTC. As protein: CASSPGSYEQYF.

The CDR3 sequence: CASSADPTGEVTEAFF. The CDR3 nucleotides are TGTGCCAGCAGCGCCGATCCCACAGGGGAGGTTACTGAAGCTTTCTTT. J is TRBJ1-1 and V is TRBV9, with 7 bases matching TRBD1. V shed 3 bases, J shed 5 bases, and the junction held 13 bases outside the gene matches. The CDR3 is 16 residues long. CDR1 and CDR2 (germline): SGDLS, YYNGEE.

V usage is TRBV6-1 and J usage is TRBJ2-7; 7 nucleotides match TRBD1. The CDR3 totals 15 residues. The V and J ends lost 1 base and 2 bases, in that order; junction bases with no gene match: 5. Germline-derived CDR1 and CDR2 are MNHNS and SASEGT. CDR3 sequence reads: CASSEGAGGTYEQYF. The CDR3 coding sequence is TGTGCCAGCAGTGAAGGGGCAGGGGGAACCTACGAGCAGTACTTC.

The chain combines TRBV7-4 with TRBJ1-1; D gene unclear. The V and J ends lost 2 bases and 0 bases respectively, with 16 bases between them. This CDR3 region has 17 residues. Germline V CDR1 and CDR2: SGHVT, SQSDAQ. The DNA for the CDR3 is TGTGCCAGCAGCTTAAGAGGGAGGGTGGGGATGAACACTGAAGCTTTCTTT. This sequence encodes CASSLRGRVGMNTEAFF.

This chain joins TRBV21-1 and TRBJ2-2; the table calls TRBD1, which could not be checked here. TRBV21-1 constitutes a pseudogene. The CDR3 length is 16 residues. CDR3 sequence (DNA): TGTGCCAGCAGCCCACCTTTGGGCAGGGGGCCCGGGGAGCTGTTTTTT. As protein: CASSPPLGRGPGELFF.

The chain has TRBV18 and TRBJ2-5; D ambiguous. CDR1 and CDR2 from the germline V gene are KGHSH and LQKENI. The V gene lost 2 bases and the J gene lost 0 bases, with 7 bases spanning the gap. The CDR3 sequence is 14 residues long. The CDR3 loop reads CASSPRYDQETQYF. CDR3 DNA sequence: TGTGCCAGCTCACCAAGGTACGACCAAGAGACCCAGTACTTC.

This chain links TRBV30 with TRBJ1-2, with 7 bases matching TRBD1. The CDR3 loop spans 15 amino acids. The trim removed 1 base at V and 8 bases at J, leaving 13 bases unmatched. Germline V gene data show CDR1 as GTSNPN and CDR2 as SVGIG (reference sequence). CDR3 DNA: TGTGCCTGGAGTGACCGAACCGGAGGGACAGCCGGCTACACCTTC. Its translation: CAWSDRTGGTAGYTF. The full variable domain, rest sourced from reference TRBV30 and TRBJ1-2, is SQTIHQWPATLVQPVGSPLSLECTVEGTSNPNLYWYRQAAGRGLQLLFYSVGIGQISSEVPQNLSASRPQDRQFILSSKKLLLSDSGFYLCAWSDRTGGTAGYTFGSGTRLTVV.

The chain joins TRBV27 to TRBJ1-2, with D uncertain. V gave up 5 bases and J gave up 3 bases, with 16 bases separating them. Germline assignment: CDR1 MNHEY and CDR2 SMNVEV (reference sequence). The CDR3 loop spans 15 amino acids. The CDR3 bases are TGTGCCAGCAGTCCCACGGCAGGCGGGCACTATGGCTACACCTTC. This translates into CASSPTAGGHYGYTF.

V is TRBV6-1 and J is TRBJ1-5, with D possibly matching TRBD1 (5 bases). The CDR3 runs to 13 residues. In germline, CDR1 is MNHNS, CDR2 SASEGT. V was shortened by 3 bases and J by 9 bases, with 12 bases between the two germline ends. The CDR3 region is CASSEGPDRPQHF. Here the CDR3 DNA reads TGTGCCAGCAGTGAGGGGCCGGATCGGCCCCAGCATTTT.

To note about this clone: Distinct nucleotide sequences in the sample also encode this CDR3. The V call is TRBV5-1, the J call TRBJ1-4; TRBD1 might be the D (5 bases). CDR1 and CDR2 (germline): SGHRS, YFSETQ. The CDR3 contains 14 residues. V was trimmed by 2 bases and J by 2 bases, leaving 7 bases between them. The CDR3 spells CASSLGTTNEKLFF. DNA of the CDR3: TGCGCCAGCAGCTTAGGGACGACTAATGAAAAACTGTTTTTT.